Listed here is a single T cell receptor beta chain. Its antigen is still unknown. This sequence may be a read error, since a much larger clone differs from it by one base. No cell sorting was done before RNA was extracted from the tissue. TCRbeta libraries were built with three rounds of nested PCR, modified from ARM-PCR. A single record per CDR3 protein comes from TCRdb applying MiXCR to the multiplex PCR reads. Here the sample spans 70,000 to 80,000 distinct CDR3 sequences, roughly 72% being singletons. The source of the sample is a study of tumor and adjacent non-tumor tissue in lung cancer. Study-wide points: Normal lung showed higher cumulative top 100 clone frequency than tumor.

Per the germline V gene, CDR1 is DFQATT and CDR2 is SNEGSKA (reference sequence). The CDR3 covers 13 residues. The chain links TRBV20-1 to TRBJ1-1; no firm D call. The sequenced sample was lung tumor tissue. The TCR sequence derives from a middle-aged woman with non-small cell lung cancer. The CDR3 DNA sequence: TGCAGTGCTAGTGATCCGGGGAACTCTGAAGCTTTCTTT. It is translated as CSASDPGNSEAFF.